Given below is one TCR beta chain in context. Its antigen is not known. Assay: immunoSEQ multiplex PCR; the TCRdb copy retains only in-frame clones and omits some. Of about 120,000 clones listed, more than 85% are singletons. CDR1 and CDR2 from the germline V gene are GTSNPN and SVGIG (reference sequence). The junction had 21 bases not matched to a gene; V was cut back by 4 bases and J by 0 bases. This CDR3 spans 20 amino acids. The data are from a study of T cell responses to AZD1222 COVID-19 vaccine. The study's findings and limits: Distributed over spike, vaccine-associated CD4 TCRs predominated at 160-218 and 743-854. Variant regions that are unmutated are reportedly the target of nearly half of spike-specific TCRs. Clonal diversity may have been underestimated, and the donors were mostly white British, with more females than males. Among AZD1222 vaccinees, only 5 to 7 were seropositive at baseline.

The chain combines TRBV30 with TRBJ1-3; 7 bases are a match to TRBD1. The sequenced sample was peripheral blood, obtained 28 days after the second AZD1222 dose. This TCR derives from an adult who received the AZD1222 COVID-19 vaccine. The CDR3 coding sequence is TGTGCCTGGACCCTATTACTGACATCCGGGACAGCGAGCTCTGGAAACACCATATATTTT. Its translation is CAWTLLLTSGTASSGNTIYF.